This T cell receptor (beta chain) is drawn from a study of T cell changes during pregnancy in multiple sclerosis. Assay: immunoSEQ multiplex PCR; the TCRdb copy retains only in-frame clones and omits some. The top ten hold 3% to 4% of the sample, which has fewer than 75,000 clones, under 95% seen once. V was clipped by 6 bases and J by 4 bases, with 19 bases between them. This CDR3 is built from 16 residues. Looked up from germline, CDR1 is MNHEY and CDR2 is SMNVEV (reference sequence). This clone was seen only a few times. The material was peripheral blood, obtained after pregnancy. V usage is TRBV27 and J usage is TRBJ1-3; no definite D call. This receptor was identified in a female donor in good health, enrolled as a control in a pregnancy study. The CDR3 DNA follows: TGTGCCAGCAGCCCCCTTGGGGAGGGAGGAGGAAACACCATATATTTT. Translation: CASSPLGEGGGNTIYF.